Sequencing of this T cell receptor (beta chain) was carried out in a study of T cells in narcolepsy. At the level of the study: Patients with NT1 or NT2 and healthy control donors were enrolled. Regarding the study as a whole: Healthy controls reportedly lacked the autoreactive clonotypes serially found in patients' blood. HCRT-specific and TRIB2-specific autoreactive clonotypes appeared among same-patient CSF and blood CD4+ clonotypes.

Sequencing used immunoSEQ multiplex PCR; TCRdb keeps in-frame clones, though not all of them. The repertoire holds roughly 35,000 clones, with around 80% as singletons. CDR3 length: 14 amino acids. The germline V gene has CDR1 SGHTA and CDR2 FQGNSA. V was clipped by 2 bases and J by 6 bases, with 10 bases between them. Points on this clone: The target antigen is unknown.

The receptor was isolated from a human donor in good health. Specimen: memory (CD45RA-) CD4+ T cells from blood. The chain links TRBV7-2 to TRBJ1-4; D is perhaps TRBD1 (5 bases). The CDR3 coding sequence is TGTGCCAGCAGCTTACCCCAGGGATATGAAAAACTGTTTTTT. It encodes CASSLPQGYEKLFF.